This T cell receptor beta chain stems from a study of shared clonotypes between healthy human individuals (dated by TCRdb to the early 2020s). Looking at the study overall: Two women and a few men aged 18 to 49 years were included in the cohort. For each donor, CD4 naive and CD4 memory were each given three plates, CD8 naive was given two plates, and CD8 memory was given one plate. Each donor's leukapheresis produced roughly between roughly 0.94 and 9.5 billion PBMCs. To estimate repertoire size and how much clonotypes are shared between individuals, the study performed deep sequencing of blood TCR repertoires from roughly five healthy adults. Libraries were prepared and TCR repertoires were sequenced by different laboratories using diverse techniques, in order to increase sequencing depth and limit assay-specific biases. On the study overall, not on this receptor specifically: Only blood was sampled, and tissue TCR repertoires likely differ from those in blood. Pairwise subsampling led to the expectation that sequencing depth would affect the degree of clonotype sharing among donors. The small number of donors limited the genetic and exposure-history diversity represented. Compared with non-shared clonotypes, clonotypes shared by all four sorted-subset donors had higher generation probabilities. Estimated clonotype richness was generally larger for naive than for memory subsets. Across four donors, approximately 4.6% of naive CD4, around 3.3% of naive CD8, 2% to 2.5% of memory CD4, and 0.4% of memory CD8 clonotypes were shared. Even with the large sequencing depth, rarefaction of the sorted-subset datasets indicated that sequencing was incomplete.

V is cut by 2 bases and J by 3 bases, and the space between the germline ends is 11 bases. Taken from the germline V gene, the CDR1 and CDR2 loops are SGHRS and YFSETQ. Measured from the cysteine to the phenylalanine, the CDR3 is 15 residues long. CDR3 DNA is the only sequence kept; it has 45 bases, read in frame from the first base. Donors were healthy HIV-negative adults with no recently reported acute infections or vaccinations. Every donor was a Caucasian adult residing in Nashville, Tennessee, USA. CD4+ T cells were enriched through magnetic negative selection, after which naive cells were positively selected on CD45RA and the remaining negative fraction served as the memory subset. After blood collection by leukapheresis, PBMCs were isolated using Ficoll-Histopaque density gradient centrifugation and then cryopreserved in the vapor phase of liquid nitrogen. Analytical flow cytometry was used to check the purity and quantity of each magnetically sorted T cell population. Genomic DNA was isolated from every sorted fraction and measured by UV absorbance on a Nanodrop 2000c.

A remark on this clone: This receptor's antigen is unknown. Base qualities are missing; no much larger clone stands one base away.

Using the deep immunoSEQ assay, multiplex PCR amplified TCR CDR3 regions from genomic DNA. Extracted genomic DNA from each cell subset was distributed evenly across all wells of several immunoSEQ 96-well plates, and each plate was treated as a replicate. For sorted subsets, each replicate PCR was loaded with approximately 0.2 ug genomic DNA, equivalent to about 30,000 T cell genomes. Purified libraries were measured with a Qubit 3.0 fluorometer, size-checked on a Bioanalyzer 2100, and measured again with the KAPA Library Quantification kit. Every immunoSEQ 96-well plate was sequenced on a separate single-read 150-cycle Illumina NextSeq 550 flow cell. The source study handled its data this way. The immunoSEQ output contained only junctional sequences without quality scores, so filtering could not match that applied to full-length reads. To assign V/J genes and CDR3, sequences were annotated against IMGT germline references using PyIR, a Python wrapper for IgBLAST v1.9. Reads were filtered out if the reads had weak V/J assignments (E-value above 1e-6), no CDR3, stop codons, out-of-frame junctions, or ambiguous translated residues. V3J clonotypes were defined as sequences sharing an identical inferred V gene, J gene, and CDR3 amino acid sequence. Percentage overlap between repertoires was calculated by dividing the number of shared unique clonotypes by the size of the smaller repertoire. Richness of each repertoire was evaluated using RTK rarefaction, the Chao1 estimator, and Recon v2.1 estimates of unobserved clonotypes. OLGA was used to compute generation probabilities for all TCRbeta clonotypes that the gDNA method yielded from a handful of donors. What TCRdb holds here is the immuneACCESS table cut down to in-frame rearrangements. Part of the clones is not present; checked against another copy, under half of the missing clones reflect an unresolved V gene, and the others are unexplained. V and J calls plus clone size are reproduced from that table; the DNA served to infer D and trimming. A total of approximately 2.1 million clones appear in this sample, approximately 95% of them only once. Together, the top ten hold about 0.39% of the sample.

The origin of this receptor is a man aged 18 to 29 in good health. Some clones in this sample may be carry-over from other donors' samples. This chain is built from TRBV5-1 and TRBJ2-2, with TRBD1 as a weak D call on 6 bases. The sample taken for sequencing was naive CD4+ T cells from PBMCs. The cell subset or site label corresponds to: CD45RA+ positively selected. The DNA reads as follows: TGCGCCAGCAGCTTCAGGGGTGGGCACACCGGGGAGCTGTTTTTT. This sequence encodes CASSFRGGHTGELFF.